Detailed here is one T cell receptor beta chain. The target of this receptor is not known. Within one base of it there is no much larger clone, and no base qualities were kept. From its cysteine to its phenylalanine, the CDR3 spans 15 amino acids. The CDR3 DNA has 45 bases and is translated from base 1. V is clipped by 5 bases and J by 7 bases, and the sequence between their germline boundaries is 20 bases long. CDR1 and CDR2 are drawn from the germline V gene (reference sequence): LNHNV, YYDKDF. This entry belongs to a study of technical replicates of blood from several donors (dated by TCRdb to about 2017). The library was prepared using the immunoSEQ multiplex PCR assay. In its TCRdb copy, this immuneACCESS table keeps in-frame sequences only and misses some clones. Where compared with another copy, unresolved V genes explain less than half of these, and the others have no known cause. The sample table lists about 80,000 clones, 95% to 98% of them with a count of one. The ten top clones hold roughly 0.35% of the sample.

Sequences were obtained from T cells isolated from PBMCs. The source of this sequence is a human donor in good health. Recombination linked TRBV15 to TRBJ1-2; TRBD1 is a possible D gene, resting on 5 matching bases. The sequenced DNA: TGTGCCACCAGCCCCTTGGGGGGGGAACTCTTTGGCTACACCTTC. Protein translation: CATSPLGGELFGYTF. Extended through the reference TRBV15 and TRBJ1-2 proteins, this CDR3 yields the full variable domain: DAMVIQNPRYQVTQFGKPVTLSCSQTLNHNVMYWYQQKSSQAPKLLFHYYDKDFNNEADTPDNFQSRRPNTSFCFLDIRSPGLGDTAMYLCATSPLGGELFGYTFGSGTRLTVV.